Listed below are T cell receptor beta chains from one sample, sequenced in a study of PD-L1 blockade in urothelial cancer. This table comes from immunoSEQ multiplex PCR, and its TCRdb copy is limited to in-frame clones, with some not included. Among approximately 50,000 clones, about 80% were seen once, and the ten largest hold 3.2%. Sequencing was performed on PBMCs, taken around atezolizumab (anti-PD-L1) treatment. The receptor source for this set is a man aged 65 to 85 with urothelial cancer. Each CDR3 is given with its conserved first and last residue. Each record gives: clone size, V gene, D gene, J gene, CDR3 protein, CDR3 DNA. The D gene is left open where the match is weak. For some rows the clone size is stated as once, few or many, or as a class when expanded; others skip it.

-,TRBV10-3,-,TRBJ2-3,CAISDSPSSTDTQYF,TGTGCCATCAGTGATAGCCCATCTAGCACAGATACGCAGTATTTT
-,TRBV5-1,-,TRBJ1-5,CASSLEGRGSQPQHF,TGCGCCAGCAGCTTGGAGGGCAGGGGCAGTCAGCCCCAGCATTTT
-,TRBV5-4,TRBD2,TRBJ2-7,CASSLISGRGNEQYF,TGTGCCAGCAGCCTCATTAGCGGGAGAGGAAACGAGCAGTACTTC
-,TRBV5-6,TRBD2,TRBJ2-2,CATAVGLQDGELFF,TGTGCCACTGCGGTGGGACTACAAGACGGGGAGCTGTTTTTT
-,TRBV10-3,-,TRBJ2-3,CAIRLVITDTQYF,TGTGCCATCAGATTAGTGATTACAGATACGCAGTATTTT
-,TRBV30,-,TRBJ1-2,CAWSVSPVGYTF,TGTGCCTGGAGTGTATCCCCCGTAGGCTACACCTTC
-,TRBV5-1,TRBD2,TRBJ2-1,CASSLVASGLGEQFF,TGCGCCAGCAGCTTGGTAGCTAGCGGTCTAGGTGAGCAGTTCTTC
-,TRBV5-1,-,TRBJ2-2,CASSPDSINTGELFF,TGCGCCAGCAGCCCTGACAGCATTAACACCGGGGAGCTGTTTTTT
-,TRBV19,TRBD1,TRBJ2-1,CASSAGQGDNEQFF,TGTGCCAGTAGTGCGGGACAGGGGGACAATGAGCAGTTCTTC
-,TRBV9,TRBD1,TRBJ1-4,CASSTGQGQPNEKLFF,TGTGCCAGCAGCACGGGACAGGGTCAACCTAATGAAAAACTGTTTTTT
few,TRBV27,-,TRBJ2-4,CASSLWEEGIQYF,TGTGCCAGCAGTTTATGGGAGGAGGGCATTCAGTACTTC
-,TRBV5-4,-,TRBJ1-4,CASSLLTGTGNEKLFF,TGTGCCAGCAGCTTATTAACCGGGACTGGGAATGAAAAACTGTTTTTT
-,TRBV5-1,TRBD2,TRBJ2-1,CASSTELAGVLNEQFF,TGCGCCAGCAGCACCGAACTAGCGGGAGTTCTGAATGAGCAGTTCTTC
-,TRBV18,-,TRBJ1-3,CASSPRGATFGNTIYF,TGTGCCAGCTCACCCCGGGGGGCCACCTTCGGAAACACCATATATTTT
-,TRBV5-5,-,TRBJ1-1,CASSQTVRAFF,TGTGCCAGCAGCCAGACAGTGAGAGCTTTCTTT
few,TRBV27,-,TRBJ1-1,CASSLEGGINTEAFF,TGTGCCAGCAGTTTAGAGGGGGGGATCAACACTGAAGCTTTCTTT
few,TRBV18,-,TRBJ1-4,CASSPVQGFNEKLFF,TGTGCCAGCTCACCTGTACAGGGTTTTAATGAAAAACTGTTTTTT
once,TRBV5-4,TRBD2,TRBJ2-7,CASTPGGSSYEQYF,TGTGCCAGCACCCCGGGGGGATCCTCCTACGAGCAGTACTTC
-,TRBV5-6,TRBD2,TRBJ2-5,CASSLILAGGPGRETQYF,TGTGCCAGCAGCTTGATCCTAGCGGGAGGGCCTGGGCGGGAGACCCAGTACTTC
-,TRBV5-1,-,TRBJ1-1,CASSPLSLNTEAFF,TGCGCCAGCAGCCCCCTCTCCCTGAACACTGAAGCTTTCTTT
once,TRBV19,TRBD2,TRBJ2-2,CASSILPTSTTGELFF,TGTGCCAGTAGTATTCTCCCGACTAGCACAACCGGGGAGCTGTTTTTT
-,TRBV29-1,TRBD1,TRBJ1-2,CSVDEGTGGAYGYTF,TGCAGCGTTGACGAAGGGACAGGGGGCGCCTATGGCTACACCTTC
-,TRBV7-9,-,TRBJ1-2,CASSLPLEGYGYTF,TGTGCCAGCAGCTTACCCCTTGAGGGCTATGGCTACACCTTC
-,TRBV5-1,-,TRBJ1-2,CASSLDPRGNGYTF,TGCGCCAGCAGTCTGGACCCAAGGGGGAACGGCTACACCTTC
once,TRBV2,-,TRBJ1-1,CASSDTSEAFF,TGTGCCAGCAGTGATACATCCGAAGCTTTCTTT
once,TRBV7-8,TRBD2,TRBJ2-5,CASSPWTSGDSGETQYF,TGTGCCAGCAGCCCCTGGACTAGCGGGGACTCTGGTGAGACCCAGTACTTC
-,TRBV6-5,TRBD1,TRBJ1-2,CASSAPGQGDYGYTF,TGTGCCAGCAGTGCCCCCGGACAGGGAGACTATGGCTACACCTTC
once,TRBV4-1,-,TRBJ1-1,CASSQRPGGPFF,TGCGCCAGCAGCCAAAGGCCGGGGGGGCCTTTCTTT
-,TRBV14,TRBD2,TRBJ2-3,CASSARLAGPGTDTQYF,TGTGCCAGCAGCGCCCGACTAGCGGGGCCGGGGACAGATACGCAGTATTTT
-,TRBV28,-,TRBJ1-2,CASSRGYYGYTF,TGTGCCAGCAGCCGAGGTTATTATGGCTACACCTTC
-,TRBV2,-,TRBJ2-3,CASSSRVTDTQYF,TGTGCCAGCAGTAGCAGGGTCACAGATACGCAGTATTTT
-,TRBV5-1,-,TRBJ2-4,CASSFKDGEGNIQYF,TGCGCCAGCAGCTTCAAGGACGGAGAGGGAAACATTCAGTACTTC
-,TRBV7-8,-,TRBJ1-1,CASSLAGVAFF,TGTGCCAGCAGCTTAGCAGGGGTAGCTTTCTTT
-,TRBV13,-,TRBJ2-3,CASSSSTDTQYF,TGTGCCAGCAGCTCGAGCACAGATACGCAGTATTTT
-,TRBV7-3,-,TRBJ1-6,CASSLRGFDSPLHF,TGTGCCAGCAGCTTACGAGGCTTTGATTCACCCCTCCACTTT
-,TRBV4-3,-,TRBJ2-3,CASSQRAGYSTDTQYF,TGCGCCAGCAGCCAAAGGGCGGGATATAGCACAGATACGCAGTATTTT
-,TRBV5-4,-,TRBJ2-7,CASSLSGYEQYF,TGTGCCAGCAGCCTCTCCGGCTACGAGCAGTACTTC
-,TRBV29-1,-,TRBJ2-5,CSVGLSQETQYF,TGCAGCGTCGGACTGTCACAAGAGACCCAGTACTTC
-,TRBV29-1,TRBD1,TRBJ1-4,CSVDGQGNEKLFF,TGCAGCGTTGACGGACAGGGGAATGAAAAACTGTTTTTT
-,TRBV11-2,-,TRBJ2-1,CASSPRDEQFF,TGTGCCAGCAGCCCCCGAGATGAGCAGTTCTTC
-,TRBV19,-,TRBJ1-2,CASKGVGVQDGYTF,TGTGCCAGTAAGGGCGTAGGGGTGCAGGATGGCTACACCTTC
medium-sized,TRBV7-9,TRBD1,TRBJ2-1,CASSFGQGAHNEQFF,TGTGCCAGCAGCTTCGGACAGGGGGCTCACAATGAGCAGTTCTTC